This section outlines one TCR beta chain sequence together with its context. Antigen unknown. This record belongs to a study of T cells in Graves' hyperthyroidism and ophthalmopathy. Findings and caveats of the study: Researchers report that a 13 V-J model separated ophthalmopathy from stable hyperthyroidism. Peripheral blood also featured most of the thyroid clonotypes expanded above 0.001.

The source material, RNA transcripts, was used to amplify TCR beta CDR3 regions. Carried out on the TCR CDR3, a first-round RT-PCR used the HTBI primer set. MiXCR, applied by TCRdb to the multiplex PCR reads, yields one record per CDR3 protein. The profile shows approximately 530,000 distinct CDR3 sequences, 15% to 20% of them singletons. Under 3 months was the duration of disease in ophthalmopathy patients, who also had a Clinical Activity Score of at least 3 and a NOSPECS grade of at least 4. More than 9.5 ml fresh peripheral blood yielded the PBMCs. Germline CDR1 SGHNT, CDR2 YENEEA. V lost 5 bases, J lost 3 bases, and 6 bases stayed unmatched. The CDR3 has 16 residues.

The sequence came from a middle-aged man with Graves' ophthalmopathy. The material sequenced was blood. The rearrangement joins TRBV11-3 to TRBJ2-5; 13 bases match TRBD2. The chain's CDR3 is CASSTGTSGIEETQYF. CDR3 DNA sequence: TGTGCCAGCAGCACCGGGACTAGCGGGATTGAAGAGACCCAGTACTTC.